The rows below give T cell receptor beta chains drawn from one sample of a study of cytomegalovirus exposure and HLA in healthy donors. The assay was immunoSEQ multiplex PCR, and TCRdb's table has in-frame clones only and misses some. This sample has around 150,000 clones, with over 60% found just once. Specimen: PBMCs. These receptors all come from a woman in her 30s in good health and CMV-seronegative. The CDR3 runs from the conserved cysteine through the conserved F or W. The D gene is left open where the match is weak. The size entry is marked missing in some rows and otherwise reads once, few, many or a size class.

V	size	D	J	DNA	CDR3
TRBV5-6	.	.	TRBJ1-1	TGTGCCAGCAGCCGGCTAGACAGGAGGAAAAGCACTGAAGCTTTCTTT	CASSRLDRRKSTEAFF
TRBV19	.	.	TRBJ1-5	TGTGCCAGTAGTATAGCAGGTCGAAGTCATAGCAATCAGCCCCAGCATTTT	CASSIAGRSHSNQPQHF
TRBV6-5	.	.	TRBJ1-2	TGTGCCAGCACCCGCGGGCCCGGGGGCTACACCTTC	CASTRGPGGYTF
TRBV4-2	.	.	TRBJ1-3	TGTGCCAGCAGCCAAGGTCCCGTAGAGGACACCATATATTTT	CASSQGPVEDTIYF
TRBV7-2	once	.	TRBJ1-6	TGTGCCAGCAGCTTTGGGCGGGCATCACCCCTCCACTTT	CASSFGRASPLHF
TRBV25-1	.	TRBD1	TRBJ2-2	TGTGCCAGCAGAAACAGGGGGCAATTCACCGGGGAGCTGTTTTTT	CASRNRGQFTGELFF
TRBV11-2	.	TRBD1	TRBJ2-7	TGTGCCAGCAGCTCAGCCGGGACAGGGGGCAATTTGTACGAGCAGTACTTC	CASSSAGTGGNLYEQYF
TRBV7-3	once	.	TRBJ2-7	TGTGCCAGCAGCCGGACAGAGAACTCCTACGAGCAGTACTTC	CASSRTENSYEQYF
TRBV11-3	.	.	TRBJ2-1	TGTGCCAGCAGGCCCACAATAAGCAGGGGGGACTACAATGAGCAGTTCTTC	CASRPTISRGDYNEQFF
TRBV7-7	.	.	TRBJ1-4	TGTGCCAACAGCCCCGGACTGATTAATGAAAAACTGTTTTTT	CANSPGLINEKLFF
TRBV2	.	.	TRBJ1-2	TGTGCCAGCAGTGATGGCAGGGTCGGGTATGGCTACACCTTC	CASSDGRVGYGYTF
TRBV9	.	.	TRBJ1-1	TGTGCCAGCAGCGTAGTATCGGTGAGGGACACTGAAGCTTTCTTT	CASSVVSVRDTEAFF
TRBV6-5	.	.	TRBJ1-1	TGTGCCAGCAGTCCGCTGGGCGTGAACACTGAAGCTTTCTTT	CASSPLGVNTEAFF
TRBV27	.	.	TRBJ2-4	TGTGCCAGTTCAAACAGGGTGTCTAGAACCAAAAACATTCAGTACTTC	CASSNRVSRTKNIQYF
TRBV2	.	TRBD1	TRBJ1-5	TGTGCCAGCAGTGGACAGGGGGCTTATCAGCCCCAGCATTTT	CASSGQGAYQPQHF
TRBV4-3	few	.	TRBJ1-2	TGCGCCAGCAGCCACGAGGGCAGGAATGGCTACACCTTC	CASSHEGRNGYTF
TRBV9	.	.	TRBJ2-3	TGTGCCAGCAGCGTAGTGGGACTCCGTACAGATACGCAGTATTTT	CASSVVGLRTDTQYF
TRBV4-1	.	.	TRBJ1-2	TGCGCCAGCAGCCAAGATTTGTACGGTTCGCTTGGCTACACCTTC	CASSQDLYGSLGYTF
TRBV1	.	.	TRBJ2-1	TGCACCAGCAGCCGTAGGACTAGCGGGGGCTATATCAATGAGCAGTTCTTC	CTSSRRTSGGYINEQFF
TRBV6-1	.	.	TRBJ1-6	TGTGCCAGCAGTGAATTGCGGGGTCGGAATTCACCCCTCCACTTT	CASSELRGRNSPLHF
TRBV19	.	.	TRBJ1-1	TGTGCCAGTAGTATAGGGCAGGGCCCCGGGCCTGAAGCTTTCTTT	CASSIGQGPGPEAFF
TRBV6-6	few	.	TRBJ1-1	TGTGCCAGCAGTTCTCCAACAGGGAACACTGAAGCTTTCTTT	CASSSPTGNTEAFF
TRBV6-5	few	TRBD1	TRBJ1-1	TGTGCCAGCAGCCACCAGGGGGATAGCACTGAAGCTTTCTTT	CASSHQGDSTEAFF
TRBV11-2	few	.	TRBJ1-5	TGTGCCAGCAGCTTAGTCCAGGGGTCGGGCAATCAGCCCCAGCATTTT	CASSLVQGSGNQPQHF
TRBV5-1	.	.	TRBJ2-7	TGCGCCAGCAGCTTCAGGTCGGCGTCCTACGAGCAGTACTTC	CASSFRSASYEQYF
TRBV6-1	.	.	TRBJ2-3	TGTGCCAGCAGCGTCAGGGGTCGCACAGATACGCAGTATTTT	CASSVRGRTDTQYF
TRBV30	.	TRBD1	TRBJ1-2	TGTGCCTGGAGTGCAGGGGGGAACTATGGCTACACCTTC	CAWSAGGNYGYTF
TRBV7-9	.	.	TRBJ1-2	TGTGCCAGCAGTAAGGGGGGGAATAACTATGGCTACACCTTC	CASSKGGNNYGYTF
TRBV9	.	.	TRBJ2-7	TGTGCCAGCAGCGTAAGGAGTGCCAGCCCAACCTACGAGCAGTACTTC	CASSVRSASPTYEQYF
TRBV7-2	.	.	TRBJ1-5	TGTGCCAGCAGCCCGGTGGGGGGGGGAGTCGGTCAGCCCCAGCATTTT	CASSPVGGGVGQPQHF
TRBV30	.	.	TRBJ1-1	TGTGCCTGGAGTACGCTTCGGGGAGTGAACACTGAAGCTTTCTTT	CAWSTLRGVNTEAFF
TRBV4-1	.	.	TRBJ1-6	TGCGCCAGCACCCCAGAAGGGCAGGGATATTCACCCCTCCACTTT	CASTPEGQGYSPLHF
TRBV5-1	.	TRBD2	TRBJ2-3	TGCGCCAGCAGCTTGGGCTCAACTAGCGGGAGCACAGATACGCAGTATTTT	CASSLGSTSGSTDTQYF
TRBV6-6	.	.	TRBJ1-2	TGTGCCAGCAGTTCCGACTATGGCTACACCTTC	CASSSDYGYTF
TRBV29-1	.	.	TRBJ1-4	TGCAGCGTTGAACGGGAGCAGGGACGGCTGTTTTTT	CSVEREQGRLFF
TRBV27	.	TRBD2	TRBJ2-6	TGTGCCAGTGCTCGACTAGCGGGAAACTCTGGGGCCAACGTCCTGACTTTC	CASARLAGNSGANVLTF
TRBV27	few	.	TRBJ2-3	TGTGCCAGCAGTAGCCGCGATACGCAGTATTTT	CASSSRDTQYF